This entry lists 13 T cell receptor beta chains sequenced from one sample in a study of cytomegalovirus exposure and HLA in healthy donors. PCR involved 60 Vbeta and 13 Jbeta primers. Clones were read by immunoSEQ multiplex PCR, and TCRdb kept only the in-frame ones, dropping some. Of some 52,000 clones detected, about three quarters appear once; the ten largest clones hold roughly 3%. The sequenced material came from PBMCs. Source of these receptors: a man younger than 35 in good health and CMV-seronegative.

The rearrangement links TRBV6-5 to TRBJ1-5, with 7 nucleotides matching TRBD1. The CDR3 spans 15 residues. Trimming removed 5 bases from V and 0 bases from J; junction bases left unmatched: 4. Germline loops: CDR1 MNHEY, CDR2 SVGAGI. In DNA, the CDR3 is TGTGCCAGCAGTACAGGGGATAATAGCAATCAGCCCCAGCATTTT. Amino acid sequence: CASSTGDNSNQPQHF.

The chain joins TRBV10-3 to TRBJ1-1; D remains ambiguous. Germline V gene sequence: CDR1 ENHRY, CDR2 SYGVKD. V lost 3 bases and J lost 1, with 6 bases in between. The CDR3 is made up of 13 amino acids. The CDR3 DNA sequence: TGTGCCATCAGTGACCTTAAGAACACTGAAGCTTTCTTT. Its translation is CAISDLKNTEAFF.

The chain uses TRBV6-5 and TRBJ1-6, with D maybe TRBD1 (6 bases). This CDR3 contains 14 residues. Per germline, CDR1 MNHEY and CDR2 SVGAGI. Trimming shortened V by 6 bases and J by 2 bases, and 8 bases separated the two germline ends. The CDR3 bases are TGTGCCAGCAGGCAGGGGCCCTATAATTCACCCCTCCACTTT. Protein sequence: CASRQGPYNSPLHF.

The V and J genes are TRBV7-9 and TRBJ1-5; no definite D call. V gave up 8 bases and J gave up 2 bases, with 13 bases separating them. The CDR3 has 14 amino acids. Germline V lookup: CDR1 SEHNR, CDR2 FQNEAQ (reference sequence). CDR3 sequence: CASSRASGNQPQHF. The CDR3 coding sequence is TGTGCCAGCTCGAGGGCTTCGGGCAATCAGCCCCAGCATTTT.

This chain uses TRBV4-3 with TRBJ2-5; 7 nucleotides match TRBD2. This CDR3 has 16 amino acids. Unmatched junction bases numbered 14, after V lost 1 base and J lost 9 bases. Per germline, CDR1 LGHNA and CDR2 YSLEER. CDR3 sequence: CASSQVFGGGGPAQYF. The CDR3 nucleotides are TGCGCCAGCAGCCAAGTGTTTGGGGGGGGAGGTCCGGCCCAGTACTTC.

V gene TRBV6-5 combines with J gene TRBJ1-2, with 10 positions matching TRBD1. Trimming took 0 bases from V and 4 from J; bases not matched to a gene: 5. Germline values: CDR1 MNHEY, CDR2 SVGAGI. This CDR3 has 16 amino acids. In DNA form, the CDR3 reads TGTGCCAGCAGTTACTCGAGGGACAGGGGTTCCTATGGCTACACCTTC. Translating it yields CASSYSRDRGSYGYTF.

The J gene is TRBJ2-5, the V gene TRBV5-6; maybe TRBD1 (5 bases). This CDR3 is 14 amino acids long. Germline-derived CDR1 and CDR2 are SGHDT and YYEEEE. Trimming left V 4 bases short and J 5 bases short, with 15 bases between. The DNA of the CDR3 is TGTGCCAGCAGCAGCGACAGTTCATGGGAGACCCAGTACTTC. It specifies CASSSDSSWETQYF.

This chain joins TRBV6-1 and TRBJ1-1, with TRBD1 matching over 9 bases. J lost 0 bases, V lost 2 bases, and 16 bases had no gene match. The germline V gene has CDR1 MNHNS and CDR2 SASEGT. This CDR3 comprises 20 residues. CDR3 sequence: CASSEYNPDRGGSLNTEAFF. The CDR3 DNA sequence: TGTGCCAGCAGTGAATACAATCCTGACAGGGGGGGGTCCCTGAACACTGAAGCTTTCTTT.

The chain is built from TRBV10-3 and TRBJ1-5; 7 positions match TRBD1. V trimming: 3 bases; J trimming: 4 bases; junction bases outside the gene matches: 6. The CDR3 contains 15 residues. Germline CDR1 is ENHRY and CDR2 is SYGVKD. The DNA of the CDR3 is TGTGCCATCAGTGATTCGGGACAGAAAAATCAGCCCCAGCATTTT. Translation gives CAISDSGQKNQPQHF.

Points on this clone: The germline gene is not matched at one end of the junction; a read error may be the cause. The CDR3 loop reads CVAGETDTQYF. The CDR3 DNA reads as TGCGTGGCGGGGGAGACAGATACGCAGTATTTT. The chain joins TRBV6-5 to TRBJ2-3; 7 nucleotides line up with TRBD2. The CDR3 has 11 residues. CDR1 is MNHEY, CDR2 SVGAGI, per germline.

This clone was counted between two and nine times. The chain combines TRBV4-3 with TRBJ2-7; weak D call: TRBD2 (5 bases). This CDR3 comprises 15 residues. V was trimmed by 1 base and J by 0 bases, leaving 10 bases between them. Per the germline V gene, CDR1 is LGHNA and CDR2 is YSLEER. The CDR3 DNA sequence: TGCGCCAGCAGCCAAGGTTCCGGGATCTCCTACGAGCAGTACTTC. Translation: CASSQGSGISYEQYF.

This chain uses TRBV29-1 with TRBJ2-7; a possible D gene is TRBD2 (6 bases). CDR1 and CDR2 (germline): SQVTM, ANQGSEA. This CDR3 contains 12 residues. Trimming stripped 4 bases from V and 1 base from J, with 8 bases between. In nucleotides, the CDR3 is TGCAGCGTTGGGAGGGGATCCTACGAGCAGTACTTC. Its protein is CSVGRGSYEQYF.

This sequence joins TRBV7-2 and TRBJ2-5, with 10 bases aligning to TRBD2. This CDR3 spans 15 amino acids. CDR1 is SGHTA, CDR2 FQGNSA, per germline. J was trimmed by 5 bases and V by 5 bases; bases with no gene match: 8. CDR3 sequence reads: CASSLKREGRETQYF. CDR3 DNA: TGTGCCAGCAGCCTGAAGCGGGAGGGACGGGAGACCCAGTACTTC.